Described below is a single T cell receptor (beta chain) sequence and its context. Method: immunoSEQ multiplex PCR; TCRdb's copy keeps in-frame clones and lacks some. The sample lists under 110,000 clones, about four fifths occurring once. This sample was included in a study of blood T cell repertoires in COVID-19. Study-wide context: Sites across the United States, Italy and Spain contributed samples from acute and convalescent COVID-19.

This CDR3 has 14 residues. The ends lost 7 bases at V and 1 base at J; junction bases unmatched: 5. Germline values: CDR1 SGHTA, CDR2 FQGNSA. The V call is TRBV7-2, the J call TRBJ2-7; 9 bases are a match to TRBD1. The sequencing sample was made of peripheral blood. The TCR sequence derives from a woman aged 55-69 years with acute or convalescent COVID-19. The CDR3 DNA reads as TGTGCCAGCATGCCCGGGACAGGGTCCTACGAGCAGTACTTC. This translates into CASMPGTGSYEQYF.